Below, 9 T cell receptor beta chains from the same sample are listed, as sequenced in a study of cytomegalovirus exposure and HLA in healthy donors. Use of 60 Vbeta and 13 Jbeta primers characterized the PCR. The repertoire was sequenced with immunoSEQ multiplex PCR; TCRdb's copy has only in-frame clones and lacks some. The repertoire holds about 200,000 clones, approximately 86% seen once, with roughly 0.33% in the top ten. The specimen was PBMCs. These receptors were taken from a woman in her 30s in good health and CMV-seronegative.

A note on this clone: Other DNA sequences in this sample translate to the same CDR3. The CDR3 bases are TGTGCCAGTAGCACGACTAGCGGGGGCTACAATGAGCAGTTCTTC. Its translation: CASSTTSGGYNEQFF. The J gene is TRBJ2-1, the V gene TRBV19; 12 bases align to TRBD2. Trimming cost V 6 bases and J 3 bases; bases outside gene matches: 3. This CDR3 contains 15 residues. CDR1 is LNHDA and CDR2 is SQIVND in the germline V gene (reference sequence).

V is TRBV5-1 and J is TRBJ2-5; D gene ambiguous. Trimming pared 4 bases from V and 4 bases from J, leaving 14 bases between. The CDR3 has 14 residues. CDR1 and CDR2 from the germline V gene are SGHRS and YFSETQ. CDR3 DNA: TGCGCCAGCAGCCTAGGTTTGTGGTTAGAGACCCAGTACTTC. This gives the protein CASSLGLWLETQYF.

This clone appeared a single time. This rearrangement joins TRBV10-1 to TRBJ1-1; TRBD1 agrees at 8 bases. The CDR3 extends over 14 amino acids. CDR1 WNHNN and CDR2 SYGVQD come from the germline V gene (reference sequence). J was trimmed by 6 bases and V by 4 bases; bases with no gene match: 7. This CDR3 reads CASSVDRALAEAFF. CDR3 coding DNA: TGCGCCAGCAGTGTGGACAGGGCCCTCGCTGAAGCTTTCTTT.

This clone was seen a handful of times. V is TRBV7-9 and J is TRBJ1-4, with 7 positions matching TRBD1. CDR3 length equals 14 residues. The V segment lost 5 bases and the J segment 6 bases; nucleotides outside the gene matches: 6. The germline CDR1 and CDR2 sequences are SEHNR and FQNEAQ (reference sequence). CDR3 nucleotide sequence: TGTGCCAGCAGCCCTCCCACAGGGGATGAAAAACTGTTTTTT. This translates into CASSPPTGDEKLFF.

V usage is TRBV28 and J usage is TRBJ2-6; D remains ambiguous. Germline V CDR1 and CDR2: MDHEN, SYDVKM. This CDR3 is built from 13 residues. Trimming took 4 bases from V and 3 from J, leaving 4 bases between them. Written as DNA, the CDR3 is TGTGCCAGCAGTTCCCATGGGGCCAACGTCCTGACTTTC. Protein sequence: CASSSHGANVLTF. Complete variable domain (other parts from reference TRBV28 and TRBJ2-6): DVKVTQSSRYLVKRTGEKVFLECVQDMDHENMFWYRQDPGLGLRLIYFSYDVKMKEKGDIPEGYSVSREKKERFSLILESASTNQTSMYLCASSSHGANVLTFGAGSRLTVL.

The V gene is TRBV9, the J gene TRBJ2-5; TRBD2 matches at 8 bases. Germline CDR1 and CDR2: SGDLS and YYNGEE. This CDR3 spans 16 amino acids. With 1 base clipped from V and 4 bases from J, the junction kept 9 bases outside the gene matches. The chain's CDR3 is CASSVRAGEFGETQYF. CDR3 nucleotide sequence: TGTGCCAGCAGCGTAAGAGCGGGAGAATTCGGAGAGACCCAGTACTTC.

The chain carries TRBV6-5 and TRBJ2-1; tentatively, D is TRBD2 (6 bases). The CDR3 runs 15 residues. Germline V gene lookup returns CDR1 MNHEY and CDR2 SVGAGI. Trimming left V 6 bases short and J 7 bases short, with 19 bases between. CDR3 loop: CASSLSTGVTNEQFF. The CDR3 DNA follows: TGTGCCAGCAGCCTATCTACGGGGGTCACAAATGAGCAGTTCTTC.

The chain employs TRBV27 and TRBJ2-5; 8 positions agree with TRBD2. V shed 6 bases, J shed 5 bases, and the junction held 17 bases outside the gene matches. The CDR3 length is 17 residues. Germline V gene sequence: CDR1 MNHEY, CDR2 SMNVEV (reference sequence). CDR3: CASSPWRGARGFETQYF. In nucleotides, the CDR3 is TGTGCCAGCAGCCCATGGCGGGGGGCGAGGGGATTTGAGACCCAGTACTTC.

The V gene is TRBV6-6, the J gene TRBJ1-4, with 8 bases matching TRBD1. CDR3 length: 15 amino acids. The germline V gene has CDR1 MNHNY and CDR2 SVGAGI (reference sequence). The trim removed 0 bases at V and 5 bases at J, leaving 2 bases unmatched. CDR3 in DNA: TGTGCCAGCAGTTACTCGGGACAGGCGAATGAAAAACTGTTTTTT. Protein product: CASSYSGQANEKLFF.